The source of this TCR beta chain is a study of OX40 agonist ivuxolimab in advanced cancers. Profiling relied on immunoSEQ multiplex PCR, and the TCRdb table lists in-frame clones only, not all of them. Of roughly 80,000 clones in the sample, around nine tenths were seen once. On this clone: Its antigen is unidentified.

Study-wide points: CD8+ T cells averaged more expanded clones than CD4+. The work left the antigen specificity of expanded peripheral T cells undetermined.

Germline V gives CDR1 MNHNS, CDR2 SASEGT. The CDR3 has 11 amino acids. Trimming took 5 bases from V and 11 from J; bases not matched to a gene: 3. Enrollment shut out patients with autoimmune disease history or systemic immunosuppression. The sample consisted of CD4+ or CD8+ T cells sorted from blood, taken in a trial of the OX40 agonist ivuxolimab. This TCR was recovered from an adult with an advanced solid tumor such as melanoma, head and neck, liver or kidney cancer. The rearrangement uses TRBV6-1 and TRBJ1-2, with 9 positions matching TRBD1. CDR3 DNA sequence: TGTGCCAGCAGTTCGGACAGGGGTTACACCTTC. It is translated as CASSSDRGYTF.